A selection of T cell receptor beta chains follows, all from one sample in a study of blood T cell repertoires in COVID-19. TCRdb's table, derived via immunoSEQ multiplex PCR, lists solely in-frame clones and lacks some. This sample has about 210,000 clones, with 80% to 90% found just once. The specimen sequenced was peripheral blood. Receptor source: a middle-aged man with acute or convalescent COVID-19. The CDR3 runs from the conserved cysteine through the conserved F or W. The order of the fields is V gene, clone size, J gene, D gene, CDR3 DNA, CDR3 protein. The D gene is left open where the match is weak. Clone size is not always given. Where it is, it says once, few, many or a class for expanded clones.

TRBV2,.,TRBJ2-7,.,TGTGCCAGCAGACTTACAGGGAAAGAGCAGTACTTC,CASRLTGKEQYF
TRBV27,.,TRBJ2-1,TRBD2,TGTGCCAGCAGTTTAACTAGCGGGAGTTTTAATGAGCAGTTCTTC,CASSLTSGSFNEQFF
TRBV9,.,TRBJ1-2,.,TGTGCCAGCAGCCCTGAGAGGGGGTTTGACTATGGCTACACCTTC,CASSPERGFDYGYTF
TRBV12-3/TRBV12-4,.,TRBJ1-1,.,TGTGCCAGCAGTTTTAGAGTGAACACTGAAGCTTTCTTT,CASSFRVNTEAFF
TRBV19,once,TRBJ2-5,.,TGTGCCAGTAGACCTCGGACGGGGGTGGAGACCCAGTACTTC,CASRPRTGVETQYF
TRBV6-6,.,TRBJ2-3,.,TGTGCCACTTCAGACGGGACAGATACGCAGTATTTT,CATSDGTDTQYF
TRBV2,.,TRBJ1-5,TRBD1,TGTGCCAGCAGTGATAGACAGGGCCATCAGCCCCAGCATTTT,CASSDRQGHQPQHF
TRBV25-1,once,TRBJ2-2,.,TGTGCCAGCAGTGAATCGCCGGGGGTCTCCACCGGGGAGCTGTTTTTT,CASSESPGVSTGELFF
TRBV30,.,TRBJ1-5,TRBD1,TGTGCCTGGAACCGGGACAGGGGAAATCAGCCCCAGCATTTT,CAWNRDRGNQPQHF
TRBV6-5,.,TRBJ1-1,TRBD1,TGTGCCAGCAGTAACAAATACACAGGGGCGACTGAAGCTTTCTTT,CASSNKYTGATEAFF
TRBV28,.,TRBJ2-1,.,TGTGCCAGCAGGTTCACGGGGGATGAGCAGTTCTTC,CASRFTGDEQFF
TRBV19,.,TRBJ1-2,TRBD1,TGTGCCAGTAGCACCACGTCCTCAGGGGGCGGATGGGGCTACACCTTC,CASSTTSSGGGWGYTF
TRBV5-1,.,TRBJ2-5,.,TGCGCCAGCAGCGCCTCTTCCGGTCAAGAGACCCAGTACTTC,CASSASSGQETQYF
TRBV6-5,.,TRBJ2-7,.,TGTGCCAGCAGCCACCGGGAGCAGTACTTC,CASSHREQYF
TRBV6-2/TRBV6-3,.,TRBJ2-7,.,TGTGCCAGCAGCTCCGATGTGACAGGATCTACCTACGAGCAGTACTTC,CASSSDVTGSTYEQYF
TRBV6-2/TRBV6-3,once,TRBJ2-7,.,TGTGCCAGCAGTTTTGGGCCAGGGCGCCCCTACGAGCAGTACTTC,CASSFGPGRPYEQYF
TRBV27,.,TRBJ1-4,TRBD1,TGTGCCAGCAGTCGGGCCGGGACAGGGGTTGGAAAACTGTTTTTT,CASSRAGTGVGKLFF
TRBV24-1,.,TRBJ2-1,.,TGTGCCACCAGTGACCCGGTCACTAATAGCTCCTACAATGAGCAGTTCTTC,CATSDPVTNSSYNEQFF
TRBV6-2/TRBV6-3,.,TRBJ1-1,TRBD1,TGTGCCAGCAGTGCTGGGACAGGGGGCTGGAACACTGAAGCTTTCTTT,CASSAGTGGWNTEAFF
TRBV28,.,TRBJ2-5,.,TGTGCCAGCAGTTCCGCCGGACAGTCACAAGAGACCCAGTACTTC,CASSSAGQSQETQYF
TRBV30,.,TRBJ1-1,.,TGTGCCTGGAGTGCCCCCTTCGAGGTTACTGAAGCTTTCTTT,CAWSAPFEVTEAFF
TRBV27,once,TRBJ2-1,TRBD2,TGTGCCAGCAGGCCCGGGGGGGGCTTCTCCTACAATGAGCAGTTCTTC,CASRPGGGFSYNEQFF
TRBV10-3,once,TRBJ1-2,.,TGTGCCATCAGTGAGTCGTGGGTAGGACTTAACTATGGCTACACCTTC,CAISESWVGLNYGYTF
TRBV18,.,TRBJ2-7,TRBD2,TGTGCCAGCACTAGCGGGACCCCCTACGAGCAGTACTTC,CASTSGTPYEQYF
TRBV30,.,TRBJ1-5,.,TGTGCCTGGAGTGTAGGGGTCAGCTCAAATCAGCCCCAGCATTTT,CAWSVGVSSNQPQHF
TRBV18,.,TRBJ2-1,.,TGTGCCAGCTCGCCGGGACTGCCCTCGAGCTCCTACAATGAGCAGTTCTTC,CASSPGLPSSSYNEQFF
TRBV29-1,.,TRBJ1-2,TRBD1,TGCAGCGGTTCCGGGACAGGGGCTGCGGGCTACACCTTC,CSGSGTGAAGYTF
TRBV10-1,once,TRBJ2-6,.,TGCGCCAGCAGTGACCCTCTCTCTGGGGCCAACGTCCTGACTTTC,CASSDPLSGANVLTF
TRBV28,.,TRBJ2-7,TRBD2,TGTGCCAGCAGTTGGGGGACTAGCGGGAGTATTTGGTCCTACGAGCAGTACTTC,CASSWGTSGSIWSYEQYF
TRBV24-1,.,TRBJ1-3,.,TGTGCCACCAGTACCCACGGGGGGGCCACCTCTGGAAACACCATATATTTT,CATSTHGGATSGNTIYF
TRBV7-6,many,TRBJ2-1,.,TGTGCCAGCAGCTTAGCTTCCGCAACTTACAATGAGCAGTTCTTC,CASSLASATYNEQFF
TRBV11-2,.,TRBJ2-1,TRBD2,TGTGCCAGCAGCCCCCAACGAGCGGGAGGACCGGATGAGCAGTTCTTC,CASSPQRAGGPDEQFF
TRBV29-1,.,TRBJ2-5,.,TGCAGCGTTGAAGGGCGAGGAGGGGAGACCCAGTACTTC,CSVEGRGGETQYF